The rows below give T cell receptor beta chains drawn from one sample of a study of T-cell memory formation after mild COVID-19. TCRdb re-derived calls from the 5' RACE reads in MiXCR, one entry per CDR3 protein. The sample gives about 58,000 distinct CDR3 sequences, about a quarter of which show up once; 35% to 45% is in the top ten. Material: PBMCs or a T cell subset sorted from them (not recorded which). The receptors here all came from a man aged 18 to 35 who had mild COVID-19 (a few samples of this study predate the infection). Cell type and time point are not known. Both conserved end residues are part of each CDR3. Fields, in order: J gene, D gene, clone size, V gene, CDR3 DNA, CDR3 protein. A D gene is named only where the DNA matches it firmly. Clone size is shown for a subset of rows, as once, few, many or a class of expanded clone.

TRBJ2-3,-,-,TRBV4-2,TGTGCCAGCAGCCAAGTTTCTGGCACTCCCTTGCCAGATACGCAGTATTTT,CASSQVSGTPLPDTQYF
TRBJ2-7,TRBD2,few,TRBV20-1,TGCAGTGCTGCGGGAGATTACGAGCAGTACTTC,CSAAGDYEQYF
TRBJ2-5,-,-,TRBV9,TGTGCCAGCAGCGTTTCAGGGCTGGGAGAGACCCAGTACTTC,CASSVSGLGETQYF
TRBJ1-2,-,-,TRBV28,TGTGCCAGCAGCCCCCCCGGGCGGGGTTTCACTGACTATGGCTACACCTTC,CASSPPGRGFTDYGYTF
TRBJ2-2,-,-,TRBV6-6,TGTGCCGTCGAAGGGGGGGAGATCAGGGAGCTGTTTTTT,CAVEGGEIRELFF
TRBJ1-3,-,few,TRBV7-6,TGTGCCAGCAGCCTCGGAAACACCATATATTTT,CASSLGNTIYF
TRBJ1-5,-,-,TRBV11-2,TGTGCCAGCAGCTTAGGTTATGGTGTCGGAGGAACCCAGCATTTT,CASSLGYGVGGTQHF
TRBJ2-3,-,-,TRBV12-3/TRBV12-4,TGTGCCAGCAGTTCCCTCGAGGGAGATACGCAGTATTTT,CASSSLEGDTQYF
TRBJ1-4,-,-,TRBV7-9,TGTGCCAGCAGCTCCCCTTGGAGGGCGGAACTGTTTTTT,CASSSPWRAELFF
TRBJ2-2,TRBD1,few,TRBV6-2/TRBV6-3,TGTGCCATCGGGACAGCATACAACACCGGGGAGCTGTTTTTT,CAIGTAYNTGELFF
TRBJ2-1,TRBD1,many,TRBV5-1,TGCGCCAGCGGGACGCACCCGGGACAGGGTAGCAATGAGCAGTTCTTC,CASGTHPGQGSNEQFF
TRBJ2-3,-,few,TRBV27,TGTGCCAGCAGTTTTTCACACACAGATACGCAGTATTTT,CASSFSHTDTQYF
TRBJ2-2,TRBD2,-,TRBV6-2/TRBV6-3,TGTGCCAGCATCGGCGGGGGGGGGCCCGGGGAGCTGTTTTTT,CASIGGGGPGELFF
TRBJ2-3,-,few,TRBV6-5,TGTGCCAGCAGTTACTTAGGGGCCACCCAGGATACGCAGTATTTT,CASSYLGATQDTQYF
TRBJ2-6,-,-,TRBV29-1,TGCAGCGTTGGTCAGGGGAGTGGGGCCAACGTCCTGACTTTC,CSVGQGSGANVLTF
TRBJ2-7,-,-,TRBV29-1,TGCAGCGTTGTTTCAGGGGACCCCTACGAGCAGTACTTC,CSVVSGDPYEQYF
TRBJ1-2,TRBD1,-,TRBV6-5,TGTGCCAGCAGTTACTCCTCCGGGACAGGGGGCGGCTACACCTTC,CASSYSSGTGGGYTF
TRBJ2-1,-,-,TRBV7-9,TGTGCCAGCAGCTTAAACCTAGTCAATGAGCAGTTCTTC,CASSLNLVNEQFF
TRBJ1-4,-,-,TRBV4-1,TGCGCAAGCAGCCAAGTTTATGGCGGGGCGAATGAAAAACTGTTTTTT,CASSQVYGGANEKLFF
TRBJ2-3,-,-,TRBV12-3/TRBV12-4,TGTGCCAGCAGCCCAACGCCTAGCACAGATACGCAGTATTTT,CASSPTPSTDTQYF
TRBJ2-7,-,-,TRBV12-3/TRBV12-4,TGTGCCAGCAGCCTTGGATACCTCGGCGAGCAGTACTTC,CASSLGYLGEQYF
TRBJ1-3,-,few,TRBV29-1,TGCAGCTTCAGGGGAAGCTCTGGAAACACCATATATTTT,CSFRGSSGNTIYF
TRBJ2-5,TRBD2,few,TRBV3-1,TGTGCCAGCAGCCTTAGCGGGACACGAGAGACCCAGTACTTC,CASSLSGTRETQYF
TRBJ1-1,-,-,TRBV29-1,TGCAGCGTTGAAGAAGGCTGGGGCACTGAAGCTTTCTTT,CSVEEGWGTEAFF
TRBJ2-3,TRBD1,-,TRBV5-1,TGCGCCAGCAGTTGGCGACAGGGCGAGGCAGATACGCAGTATTTT,CASSWRQGEADTQYF
TRBJ1-5,-,-,TRBV4-1,TGCGCCAGCAGCCAAGACCGGACCCAGCCCCAGCATTTT,CASSQDRTQPQHF
TRBJ2-2,TRBD1,few,TRBV24-1,TGTGCCACGTCCGGGACAGGGGGGAACACCGGGGAGCTGTTTTTT,CATSGTGGNTGELFF
TRBJ2-2,TRBD2,few,TRBV3-1,TGTGCCAGCAGCCCCTCGCGGGGGGGCACCGGGGAGCTGTTTTTT,CASSPSRGGTGELFF
TRBJ2-1,-,few,TRBV15,TGTGCCACCAGCATTTCGATCTACAATGAGCAGTTCTTC,CATSISIYNEQFF
TRBJ2-1,-,-,TRBV7-6,TGTGCCAGCAGCTTAGGGGGGGCAGGGAGGATCTACAATGAGCAGTTCTTC,CASSLGGAGRIYNEQFF
TRBJ1-2,-,-,TRBV6-5,TGTGCCAGCAGCCAGAGAGCTAACTATGGCTACACCTTC,CASSQRANYGYTF
TRBJ2-3,-,-,TRBV7-9,TGTGCCAGCAGCTTGACGGGGTCTGTCTCAGATACGCAGTATTTT,CASSLTGSVSDTQYF
TRBJ2-7,TRBD1,-,TRBV5-1,TGCGCCAGCAGCCCGGGACAGGACGGGGACTTC,CASSPGQDGDF
TRBJ1-2,-,-,TRBV6-2/TRBV6-3,TGTGCCAGCGCCATCCGGACAGTCTATGGCTACACCTTC,CASAIRTVYGYTF
TRBJ2-7,TRBD2,-,TRBV5-1,TGCGCCAGCAGCTCCCCCGGACTAGCGGGGGGATACGAGCAGTACTTC,CASSSPGLAGGYEQYF
TRBJ2-1,TRBD2,many,TRBV20-1,TGCAGTGCTAGAGATTCTAGCGGAGCATACAATGAGCAGTTCTTC,CSARDSSGAYNEQFF
TRBJ1-2,-,-,TRBV20-1,TGCAGTGCAGCAGACCCTGACTCCTATGGCTACACCTTC,CSAADPDSYGYTF
TRBJ2-3,TRBD2,-,TRBV7-2,TGTGCCAGCAGCTCCCCCGGGGGGGGCCTTGCAGATACGCAGTATTTT,CASSSPGGGLADTQYF
TRBJ2-1,-,-,TRBV7-2,TGTGCCAGCAGCCCTATCTTCCCTGGGGGACCCTTCAATGAGCAGTTCTTC,CASSPIFPGGPFNEQFF
TRBJ1-1,TRBD1,once,TRBV6-5,TGTGCCAGCCTCGCGGGACAGGGGGCGTACACTGAAGCTTTCTTT,CASLAGQGAYTEAFF
TRBJ1-6,TRBD1,-,TRBV12-3/TRBV12-4,TGTGCCAGCAGGGAACAGGGGGATTCACCCCTCCACTTT,CASREQGDSPLHF
TRBJ2-7,-,-,TRBV12-3/TRBV12-4,TGTGCCAGCAGCTACTACAGGGCGAGCTCCTACGAGCAGTACTTC,CASSYYRASSYEQYF
TRBJ1-1,-,-,TRBV5-5,TGTGCCAGCAGCCCGAGACTGATGAACACTGAAGCTTTCTTT,CASSPRLMNTEAFF
TRBJ1-1,-,once,TRBV5-1,TGCGCCAGTCGCCTGGGGACTGAAGCTTTCTTT,CASRLGTEAFF